The present T cell receptor (beta chain) was sequenced within a study of blood T cell repertoires in COVID-19. The overall study: Collection of acute and convalescent COVID-19 samples took place in the United States, Italy and Spain. T cells, B-cell-depleted T cells, or PBMCs supplied cDNA or gDNA.

Authors' processing steps: The authors estimated nucleated cell counts from reference gene primer amplification. Some clones are missing from TCRdb's copy, which holds only in-frame ones; the method was immunoSEQ multiplex PCR. V, J and clone size reflect that table, while D and trimming were determined from the DNA. This sample has some 90,000 clones, with 80% to 90% found just once. This clone showed up just once. An end of the junction does not agree with germline; a read error may underlie this. The CDR3 spans 18 residues. CDR1 and CDR2 (germline): SSHAT, FNYEAQ (reference sequence). The J gene is TRBJ1-4, the V gene TRBV7-7; 9 nucleotides agree with TRBD1. The sample comprised peripheral blood. The sequence was obtained from a man aged 50-60 years with acute or convalescent COVID-19. CDR3 in DNA: TGTGCTAGCAGCTGGCGGGACAGGGACTTCCCGGGAAATGAAAAACTGTTTTTT. Translating it yields CASSWRDRDFPGNEKLFF.